Sequencing of this T cell receptor (beta chain) was carried out in a study of a mutant IDH1 vaccine in newly diagnosed glioma. On this clone itself: Antigen unknown.

This table comes from immunoSEQ multiplex PCR, and its TCRdb copy is limited to in-frame clones, with some not included. The table shows roughly 86,000 clones, with more than 80% occurring only once. Per germline, CDR1 MNHEY and CDR2 SMNVEV (reference sequence). J gave up 2 bases and V 0 bases, and 15 bases lay outside the gene matches. This CDR3 region has 20 residues. Documented time point: week 47, end of study. Every single dose of the vaccine, 300 ug of mutant IDH1 20-mer peptide, came with topical imiquimod. The clonotype comes from a man aged 40-50 years with glioma. The V call is TRBV27, the J call TRBJ2-2, with 7 bases that match TRBD1. Source: PBMCs, taken from a glioma patient whose treatment included an IDH1 peptide vaccine. DNA for the CDR3: TGTGCCAGCAGTTTATCGCCTACCTGGACAGGACACTTTAACACCGGGGAGCTGTTTTTT. Its protein product is CASSLSPTWTGHFNTGELFF.